The 21 T cell receptor beta chains in this list originate from one sample, sequenced in a study of blood T cell repertoires in COVID-19. TCRdb's copy holds only in-frame clones and misses some; the assay was immunoSEQ multiplex PCR. The top ten hold nearly 9% of the sample, which has about 250,000 clones, just under 85% seen once. The sequenced sample was peripheral blood. All receptors come from a man older than 75 with acute or convalescent COVID-19.

The CDR3 nucleotides are TGTGCCAGTAGTAGCCGGGACAGGGGGAGGCCAGATACGCAGTATTTT. Its protein product is CASSSRDRGRPDTQYF. The V call is TRBV19, the J call TRBJ2-3; 11 nucleotides line up with TRBD1. CDR1 and CDR2 from the germline V gene are LNHDA and SQIVND (reference sequence). The CDR3 contains 16 residues. The trim removed 4 bases at V and 4 bases at J, leaving 7 bases unmatched.

This clone was found a few times. The chain couples TRBV27 to TRBJ1-2, with 10 bases identical to TRBD1. V trimming: 4 bases; J trimming: 5 bases; junction bases outside the gene matches: 7. The germline V gene encodes CDR1 MNHEY and CDR2 SMNVEV (reference sequence). The CDR3 runs to 15 residues. In nucleotides, the CDR3 is TGTGCCAGCAGTTCCTGGACAGGGGGTGGTTATGGCTACACCTTC. Translation gives CASSSWTGGGYGYTF.

V gene TRBV6-5 combines with J gene TRBJ1-1, with D possibly matching TRBD1 (6 bases). The V end was cut by 6 bases, the J end by 1 base, with 12 bases between. This CDR3 contains 14 residues. Germline CDR1 reads MNHEY; CDR2 reads SVGAGI. The DNA of the CDR3 is TGTGCCAGCAGCCCCTTAGGGGGGAACACTGAAGCTTTCTTT. As protein: CASSPLGGNTEAFF.

This chain links TRBV19 with TRBJ1-1, with D possibly being TRBD1 (6 bases). The ends were cut back, 3 bases at V and 1 base at J, with 12 bases in the middle. Germline V gene sequence: CDR1 LNHDA, CDR2 SQIVND (reference sequence). The CDR3 runs to 15 residues. CDR3 nucleotides: TGTGCCAGTAGTATCTGGGGGCAAAGGAACACTGAAGCTTTCTTT. Its protein product is CASSIWGQRNTEAFF.

The chain recombines TRBV28 with TRBJ2-7, with D perhaps TRBD2 (5 bases). In germline, CDR1 is MDHEN, CDR2 SYDVKM. The ends were cut back, 6 bases at V and 5 bases at J, with 17 bases in the middle. This CDR3 has 14 residues. The CDR3 here is CASRRTGNLNEQYF. The CDR3 DNA reads as TGTGCCAGCAGACGGACGGGGAACCTCAACGAGCAGTACTTC.

The chain uses TRBV7-2 and TRBJ1-5, with TRBD1 matching 7 bases. CDR3 length: 13 amino acids. With 5 bases clipped from V and 2 bases from J, the junction kept 0 bases outside the gene matches. Germline V gene sequence: CDR1 SGHTA, CDR2 FQGNSA. The CDR3 loop reads CASSQGGNQPQHF. The CDR3 region has the DNA TGTGCCAGCAGCCAGGGGGGCAATCAGCCCCAGCATTTT.

The rearrangement links TRBV28 to TRBJ2-2, with TRBD1 identical over 10 bases. The CDR3 length is 16 residues. In germline, CDR1 is MDHEN, CDR2 SYDVKM. The V gene end was trimmed by 1 base and the J gene end by 7 bases; junction bases not matched to a gene: 6. The CDR3 coding sequence is TGTGCCAGCAGTTTATCGACGGGACAGGGGATCGGGGAGCTGTTTTTT. Residues: CASSLSTGQGIGELFF.

The chain has TRBV7-9 and TRBJ2-1, with 10 positions matching TRBD1. Trimming took 5 bases from V and 8 from J; bases not matched to a gene: 9. Looked up from germline, CDR1 is SEHNR and CDR2 is FQNEAQ (reference sequence). This CDR3 contains 15 residues. CDR3 sequence (DNA): TGTGCCAGCAGCATCGGACAGGGGGGTCCGGATGAGCAGTTCTTC. Encoded protein: CASSIGQGGPDEQFF.

This clone has only a few counts. The gene calls are TRBV24-1 and TRBJ1-5; D is uncertain. V lost 7 bases, J lost 0 bases, and 9 bases lay in between. CDR1 and CDR2 from the germline V gene are KGHDR and SFDVKD. There are 14 residues in the CDR3. The CDR3 bases are TGTGCCACCAGCGCCCACTTTAGCAATCAGCCCCAGCATTTT. This gives the protein CATSAHFSNQPQHF.

This chain connects TRBV27 to TRBJ1-6; no firm D call. The CDR3 contains 15 residues. The germline gives CDR1 MNHEY, CDR2 SMNVEV (reference sequence). V was shortened by 6 bases and J by 6 bases, with 15 bases between the two germline ends. This CDR3 is CASRGQEGGNSPLHF. The CDR3 DNA follows: TGTGCCAGCAGAGGGCAGGAGGGAGGTAATTCACCCCTCCACTTT.

CDR3 residues: CASSLRRVGGFYNSPLHF. The DNA for the CDR3 is TGTGCCAGCAGTTTACGGCGGGTTGGGGGGTTTTATAATTCACCCCTCCACTTT. This chain uses TRBV28 with TRBJ1-6; possible D gene TRBD1, 5 bases. The V gene's germline CDR1 is MDHEN and CDR2 SYDVKM. V was shortened by 2 bases and J by 4 bases, with 18 bases between the two germline ends. This CDR3 contains 18 residues.

This chain joins TRBV7-6 and TRBJ2-7; D unresolved. There are 16 residues in the CDR3. Germline assignment: CDR1 SGHVS and CDR2 FNYEAQ. Trimming took off 0 bases at V and 0 bases at J, with 12 bases between the two ends. CDR3 region: CASSLAPLPSSYEQYF. CDR3 sequence (DNA): TGTGCCAGCAGCTTAGCCCCCCTTCCTAGCTCCTACGAGCAGTACTTC.

This clone was counted a single time. The chain has TRBV6-1 and TRBJ2-1; weak D call: TRBD1 (6 bases). The CDR3 length is 14 residues. The germline V gene has CDR1 MNHNS and CDR2 SASEGT. V was pared by 2 bases and J by 8 bases, with 13 bases between. The chain's CDR3 is CASSESTGFYEQFF. The CDR3 nucleotides are TGTGCCAGCAGTGAATCCACAGGGTTCTATGAGCAGTTCTTC.

The gene calls are TRBV28 and TRBJ2-7; TRBD1 agrees at 8 bases. J lost 3 bases, V lost 2 bases, and 6 bases had no gene match. Germline CDR1 and CDR2: MDHEN and SYDVKM. This CDR3 has 15 residues. The CDR3 coding sequence is TGTGCCAGCAGTTTAGCGACAGGGGTGTACTACGAGCAGTACTTC. Protein: CASSLATGVYYEQYF.

The genes are TRBV5-1 and TRBJ1-4; no clear D gene. Trimming cost V 6 bases and J 5 bases, with 14 bases left between them. CDR3 length: 14 amino acids. The germline V gene encodes CDR1 SGHRS and CDR2 YFSETQ. CDR3 DNA sequence: TGCGCCAGCATGAGAAATCCCCGCAATGAAAAACTGTTTTTT. It is translated as CASMRNPRNEKLFF.

The CDR3 bases are TGTGCCAGCACGGCAGGGGGCTTACCCCTCCACTTT. It specifies CASTAGGLPLHF. The gene calls are TRBV28 and TRBJ1-6, with 8 bases identical to TRBD1. The J segment lost 12 bases and the V segment lost 7 bases, leaving 5 bases of the junction unmatched. The CDR3 is 12 residues long. Germline CDR1 and CDR2: MDHEN and SYDVKM.

This chain joins TRBV19 and TRBJ1-1; D perhaps matches TRBD1 (5 bases). Looked up from germline, CDR1 is LNHDA and CDR2 is SQIVND (reference sequence). Trimming left V 3 bases short and J 0 bases short, with 11 bases between. The CDR3 covers 15 residues. In nucleotides, the CDR3 is TGTGCCAGTAGTATGCCTCCAGGGATGAACACTGAAGCTTTCTTT. Residues: CASSMPPGMNTEAFF. The variable domain in full, with the rest retrieved from reference TRBV19 and TRBJ1-1, is DGGITQSPKYLFRKEGQNVTLSCEQNLNHDAMYWYRQDPGQGLRLIYYSQIVNDFQKGDIAEGYSVSREKKESFPLTVTSAQKNPTAFYLCASSMPPGMNTEAFFGQGTRLTVV.

This chain connects TRBV2 to TRBJ2-7, with a weak D call TRBD2 (6 bases). Germline assignment: CDR1 SNHLY and CDR2 FYNNEI. Trimming cost V 6 bases and J 5 bases, with 14 bases left between them. The CDR3 is made up of 13 amino acids. The DNA of the CDR3 is TGTGCCAGCAGCCGGGAGTGGGTCAACGAGCAGTACTTC. Its translation: CASSREWVNEQYF. The full variable domain, completed using reference TRBV2 and TRBJ2-7, is EPEVTQTPSHQVTQMGQEVILRCVPISNHLYFYWYRQILGQKVEFLVSFYNNEISEKSEIFDDQFSVERPDGSNFTLKIRSTKLEDSAMYFCASSREWVNEQYFGPGTRLTVT.

J is TRBJ1-5 and V is TRBV7-8; D is ambiguous. There are 17 residues in the CDR3. Germline CDR1 SGHVS, CDR2 FQNEAQ. Deletions cut 3 bases from V and 4 bases from J, with 19 bases between. CDR3 region: CASSFLALRDRNQPQHF. For the CDR3, the DNA is TGTGCCAGCAGCTTCCTGGCCCTCCGGGATCGAAATCAGCCCCAGCATTTT.

This clone appeared a single time. Here the CDR3 DNA reads TGTGCCAGCAGTTATCGAGGACTGTTGAAAGAGACCCAGTACTTC. This gives the protein CASSYRGLLKETQYF. The V and J genes are TRBV6-5 and TRBJ2-5; tentatively, D is TRBD2 (5 bases). Deletions cut 3 bases from V and 3 bases from J, with 14 bases between. From germline, CDR1 is MNHEY and CDR2 SVGAGI. The CDR3 runs to 15 residues.

The chain joins TRBV5-1 to TRBJ2-1; perhaps TRBD1 as D (6 bases). CDR3 length: 16 residues. CDR1 and CDR2 (germline): SGHRS, YFSETQ. Between the trimmed V and J ends, which lost 0 bases and 0 bases, there was a span of 10 bases. The CDR3 loop is CASSLVGAPSYNEQFF. The DNA of the CDR3 is TGCGCCAGCAGCTTGGTGGGGGCCCCCTCCTACAATGAGCAGTTCTTC. Full variable domain (outside the CDR3, taken from reference TRBV5-1 and TRBJ2-1): KAGVTQTPRYLIKTRGQQVTLSCSPISGHRSVSWYQQTPGQGLQFLFEYFSETQRNKGNFPGRFSGRQFSNSRSEMNVSTLELGDSALYLCASSLVGAPSYNEQFFGPGTRLTVL.